This T cell receptor beta chain came from a study of Graves' ophthalmopathy and Graves' hyperthyroidism. Researchers took RNA transcripts and amplified TCR beta CDR3 regions from them. Investigators did first-round RT-PCR with HTBI primers, then second-round multiplex PCR. TCRdb itself ran the multiplex PCR reads through MiXCR, one entry per CDR3 protein. The profile covers about 24,000 distinct CDR3 sequences, with 48% appearing a single time and around 6.4% taken by the ten largest. The length of the CDR3 is 15 residues. The germline gives CDR1 SGDLS, CDR2 YYNGEE. Trimming removed 3 bases from V and 5 bases from J; junction bases left unmatched: 8.

V gene TRBV9 combines with J gene TRBJ2-7, with 10 bases lining up with TRBD1. Sequencing was carried out using peripheral blood. The receptor was isolated from an adult woman with stable Graves' hyperthyroidism. The CDR3, as DNA: TGTGCCAGCAGCGAAAGGGACAGGGGATGGGACGAGCAGTACTTC. Translating gives CASSERDRGWDEQYF.